Below, 8 T cell receptor beta chains from the same sample are listed, as sequenced in a study of blood T cells in healthy people across ages. For the second PCR, which ran for about 7 to 12 cycles, a sample-barcoded 5' primer and a J-beta primer mix were used. TCRdb fed the 5' RACE reads into MiXCR, producing one record per CDR3 protein. This sample has approximately 800,000 distinct CDR3 sequences; approximately 55% occur once, and the top ten carry 41%. The source material was blood. The receptor set was obtained from a man older than 75 in good health.

This chain joins TRBV25-1 and TRBJ2-3; the match to TRBD2 covers 7 bases. V was pared by 0 bases and J by 8 bases, with 14 bases of the junction left unmatched. The CDR3 has 17 residues. CDR1 is MGHDK, CDR2 SYGVNS, per germline. The CDR3 DNA follows: TGTGCCAGCAGTGAATATATGAGCGGGACTACCGTCGGTACGCAGTATTTT. Translating gives CASSEYMSGTTVGTQYF.

This clonotype was observed a handful of times. The chain links TRBV10-3 to TRBJ2-1, with 12 bases aligning to TRBD1. Germline CDR1 and CDR2: ENHRY and SYGVKD. Trimming removed 6 bases from V and 1 base from J; junction bases left unmatched: 1. The CDR3 has 15 amino acids. The CDR3, as DNA: TGTGCCATCAGGGGACAGGGGGCGTCCTACAATGAGCAGTTCTTC. This encodes CAIRGQGASYNEQFF.

This clonotype was recorded a few times. The chain is built from TRBV7-6 and TRBJ2-5; D is undetermined. This CDR3 has 13 residues. Per germline, CDR1 SGHVS and CDR2 FNYEAQ. Trimming took off 6 bases at V and 5 bases at J, with 13 bases between the two ends. The CDR3 sequence is CASRPIGRETQYF. In DNA form, the CDR3 reads TGTGCCAGCAGGCCCATCGGGCGGGAGACCCAGTACTTC.

This rearrangement joins TRBV20-1 to TRBJ2-3; 14 bases map to TRBD2. This CDR3 has 16 amino acids. V lost 3 bases, J lost 4 bases, and 6 bases stayed unmatched. Germline V gene lookup returns CDR1 DFQATT and CDR2 SNEGSKA (reference sequence). The CDR3 DNA reads as TGCAGTGCTAGCTCGGGACTAGCGGGAGTGGCAGATACGCAGTATTTT. Its protein is CSASSGLAGVADTQYF.

The J gene is TRBJ2-4, the V gene TRBV18, with D perhaps TRBD1 (5 bases). The J call could be wrong; TRBJ2-7 is a better fit for the DNA end. Germline lookup yields CDR1 KGHSH and CDR2 LQKENI. This CDR3 contains 14 residues. CDR3 sequence: CASSPQGRTYEQYF. CDR3 in DNA: TGTGCCAGCTCACCCCAGGGTCGGACCTACGAGCAGTACTTC.

The J gene is TRBJ2-1, the V gene TRBV20-1; D tentatively reads TRBD1 or TRBD2 (6 bases each). Germline V gene data show CDR1 as DFQATT and CDR2 as SNEGSKA (reference sequence). This CDR3 is 15 amino acids long. Trimming took 0 bases from V and 8 from J, leaving 17 bases between them. The CDR3 DNA sequence: TGCAGTGCTAGAGATTTGCGGGACACGTACGATGAGCAGTTCTTC. This gives the protein CSARDLRDTYDEQFF.

The chain is built from TRBV12-3 or TRBV12-4 and TRBJ1-4; D might be TRBD1 (5 bases). The CDR3 runs to 14 residues. Trimming took 6 bases from V and 2 from J, leaving 10 bases between them. The CDR3 loop is CASSPGVTNEKLFF. In DNA form, the CDR3 reads TGTGCCAGCAGCCCGGGGGTCACTAATGAAAAACTGTTTTTT.

This clonotype has more than one count but fewer than ten. A much more abundant neighbour one base away suggests this may be a read error. The rearrangement links TRBV6-1 to TRBJ2-5, with 7 bases matching TRBD2. The CDR3 runs 11 residues. J gave up 11 bases and V 7 bases, and 7 bases lay outside the gene matches. Germline V CDR1 and CDR2: MNHNS, SASEGT. The DNA for the CDR3 is TGTGCCAGCACCAGAGCGCGGGAGCAGTACTTC. Translation gives CASTRAREQYF.